One and the same sample provided the 22 T cell receptor beta chains below, sequenced in a study of T cell responses to AZD1222 COVID-19 vaccine. Clones were read by immunoSEQ multiplex PCR, and TCRdb kept only the in-frame ones, dropping some. Among about 110,000 clones listed, around 82% were seen once. Here the sequenced sample was peripheral blood, taken on day 0 of AZD1222 vaccination. These receptors were collected from an adult in good health.

This chain joins TRBV28 and TRBJ2-7, with D perhaps being TRBD1 or TRBD2 (5 bases each). With 5 bases removed from V and 3 bases from J, the gap between germline ends came to 11 bases. The CDR3 is 13 amino acids. Germline loops: CDR1 MDHEN, CDR2 SYDVKM. The CDR3 sequence: CASSPGTNYEQYF. The CDR3 DNA sequence: TGTGCCAGCAGTCCCGGGACGAACTACGAGCAGTACTTC.

The V and J genes are TRBV5-6 and TRBJ2-7; D is perhaps TRBD1 or TRBD2 (5 bases each). There are 15 residues in the CDR3. Trimming removed 5 bases at V and 7 bases at J, with 22 bases between. The germline V gene has CDR1 SGHDT and CDR2 YYEEEE. CDR3 region: CASRSRDGHPWEQYF. The DNA of the CDR3 is TGTGCCAGCAGATCCCGGGACGGACACCCCTGGGAGCAGTACTTC.

The sample holds one count of this clone. The chain uses TRBV10-3 and TRBJ1-1; D is uncertain. This CDR3 has 11 residues. Trimming took 8 bases from V and 1 from J, leaving 5 bases between them. Germline V gene sequence: CDR1 ENHRY, CDR2 SYGVKD. As DNA, the CDR3 is TGTGCCATCCGGACGAACACTGAAGCTTTCTTT. Its translation is CAIRTNTEAFF.

The chain links TRBV7-9 to TRBJ1-6; D is perhaps TRBD1 (6 bases). Per germline, CDR1 SEHNR and CDR2 FQNEAQ (reference sequence). The CDR3 has 14 amino acids. Deletions cut 4 bases from V and 5 bases from J, with 9 bases between. CDR3 sequence: CASSSQGHNSPLHF. CDR3 DNA sequence: TGTGCCAGCAGCTCCCAGGGGCATAATTCACCCCTCCACTTT.

The V call is TRBV5-5, the J call TRBJ1-2; D is uncertain. Germline CDR1 is SGHKS and CDR2 is YYEKEE (reference sequence). The CDR3 has 12 residues. Deletions cut 2 bases from V and 10 bases from J, with 12 bases between. The CDR3 reads CASSFGSGNYTF. CDR3 bases: TGTGCCAGCAGCTTTGGTTCCGGGAACTACACCTTC.

The chain has TRBV2 and TRBJ2-1, with D perhaps TRBD1 or TRBD2 (6 bases each). Germline CDR1 and CDR2: SNHLY and FYNNEI. The CDR3 runs to 18 residues. With 2 bases removed from V and 4 bases from J, the gap between germline ends came to 21 bases. The CDR3 nucleotides read TGTGCCAGCAGTGAAAAGGGGGGTAAGGGACTGCCTTACAATGAGCAGTTCTTC. It is translated as CASSEKGGKGLPYNEQFF.

The V gene is TRBV13, the J gene TRBJ2-1; no firm D call. Looked up from germline, CDR1 is PRHDT and CDR2 is FYEKMQ (reference sequence). Trimming removed 3 bases from V and 7 bases from J, with 10 bases in between. There are 13 residues in the CDR3. The CDR3 protein is CASSFRSANEQFF. CDR3 in DNA: TGTGCCAGCAGCTTCCGATCTGCTAATGAGCAGTTCTTC.

This clone was seen just once. The V call is TRBV24-1, the J call TRBJ1-5; D may be TRBD1 (5 bases). This CDR3 contains 14 residues. Per the germline V gene, CDR1 is KGHDR and CDR2 is SFDVKD. V was cut by 9 bases and J by 3 bases, with 14 bases left in between. The CDR3 loop is CATGGTGDNQPQHF. In DNA form, the CDR3 reads TGTGCCACCGGGGGGACGGGTGACAATCAGCCCCAGCATTTT.

The chain has TRBV6-5 and TRBJ1-5, with D hard to call. The germline V gene encodes CDR1 MNHEY and CDR2 SVGAGI. This CDR3 is 13 amino acids long. The V and J ends lost 4 bases and 4 bases respectively, with 8 bases between them. CDR3 region: CASSFNPNQPQHF. The CDR3 DNA is TGTGCCAGCAGTTTTAACCCAAATCAGCCCCAGCATTTT.

The rearrangement joins TRBV7-6 to TRBJ2-7; 12 nucleotides line up with TRBD1. Germline assignment: CDR1 SGHVS and CDR2 FNYEAQ. With 5 bases clipped from V and 4 bases from J, the junction kept 6 bases outside the gene matches. The CDR3 covers 15 residues. This CDR3 reads CASSQPGQGAYEQYF. For the CDR3, the DNA is TGTGCCAGCAGCCAACCGGGACAGGGGGCTTACGAGCAGTACTTC.

Here the CDR3 reads CASSARGGTYEQYF. CDR3 nucleotide sequence: TGTGCCAGTAGTGCGCGGGGGGGAACCTACGAGCAGTACTTC. The chain employs TRBV19 and TRBJ2-7; 9 nucleotides agree with TRBD2. The ends lost 5 bases at V and 2 bases at J; junction bases unmatched: 4. Per germline, CDR1 LNHDA and CDR2 SQIVND (reference sequence). The CDR3 runs to 14 residues. Full variable domain (remainder filled in from reference TRBV19 and TRBJ2-7): DGGITQSPKYLFRKEGQNVTLSCEQNLNHDAMYWYRQDPGQGLRLIYYSQIVNDFQKGDIAEGYSVSREKKESFPLTVTSAQKNPTAFYLCASSARGGTYEQYFGPGTRLTVT.

The chain recombines TRBV19 with TRBJ1-3; D gene unclear. The germline V and J ends were trimmed by 0 bases and 0 bases, with 15 bases remaining between them. The CDR3 runs 18 residues. The germline V gene has CDR1 LNHDA and CDR2 SQIVND (reference sequence). The DNA of the CDR3 is TGTGCCAGTAGTATAGAGAATCCGGCGCACCGCTCTGGAAACACCATATATTTT. Its protein is CASSIENPAHRSGNTIYF.

This rearrangement joins TRBV19 to TRBJ2-7; 9 positions agree with TRBD2. The V gene end was trimmed by 5 bases and the J gene end by 5 bases; junction bases not matched to a gene: 4. Germline CDR1 LNHDA, CDR2 SQIVND (reference sequence). This CDR3 is built from 13 residues. The CDR3 is CASSSGLANEQYF. The DNA for the CDR3 is TGTGCCAGTAGTTCGGGACTAGCCAACGAGCAGTACTTC.

The chain employs TRBV12-5 and TRBJ1-5, with no clear D. Trimming took 3 bases from V and 3 from J, leaving 9 bases between them. This CDR3 comprises 14 residues. Germline CDR1 LGHNT, CDR2 FRNRAP. CDR3 region: CASGFSQFNQPQHF. Written as DNA, the CDR3 is TGTGCTAGTGGTTTCTCACAGTTCAATCAGCCCCAGCATTTT.

The chain employs TRBV6-5 and TRBJ1-2; TRBD1 is a possible D gene (5 bases). This CDR3 region has 15 residues. Per germline, CDR1 MNHEY and CDR2 SVGAGI. V dropped 0 bases and J dropped 3 bases, with 11 bases sitting between them. CDR3 sequence (DNA): TGTGCCAGCAGTTACTCGTCCGGGACGGACTATGGCTACACCTTC. Amino acids: CASSYSSGTDYGYTF.

The chain is built from TRBV20-1 and TRBJ2-3; TRBD1 or TRBD2 may be the D gene (5 bases each). In germline, CDR1 is DFQATT, CDR2 SNEGSKA (reference sequence). The CDR3 totals 11 residues. V was cut by 3 bases and J by 6 bases, with 7 bases left in between. The CDR3 protein is CSASWGDTQYF. As DNA, the CDR3 is TGCAGTGCTAGTTGGGGGGATACGCAGTATTTT.

The gene calls are TRBV10-1 and TRBJ2-2; no definite D call. CDR3 length: 15 amino acids. The germline V and J ends were trimmed by 4 bases and 8 bases, with 17 bases remaining between them. Looked up from germline, CDR1 is WNHNN and CDR2 is SYGVQD (reference sequence). The CDR3 DNA reads as TGCGCCAGCAGTGTTCCGGGCTTAAAGCGTGGGGAGCTGTTTTTT. Amino acid sequence: CASSVPGLKRGELFF.

This clone was seen just once. The junction differs from germline at one of its ends, possibly a read error. The chain is built from TRBV29-1 and TRBJ2-1; the match to TRBD2 covers 12 bases. Per the germline V gene, CDR1 is SQVTM and CDR2 is ANQGSEA. The length of the CDR3 is 13 residues. CDR3 protein: CSVTSGGYNEQLF. The CDR3, as DNA: TGCAGCGTTACTAGCGGGGGGTACAATGAGCAGCTCTTC.

The chain combines TRBV27 with TRBJ1-2; tentative D call: TRBD1 (6 bases). The V gene lost 6 bases and the J gene lost 7 bases, with 18 bases spanning the gap. Germline-derived CDR1 and CDR2 are MNHEY and SMNVEV (reference sequence). The CDR3 has 14 amino acids. The CDR3 loop reads CASRPQGNRGGYTF. The CDR3 nucleotides read TGTGCCAGCAGGCCCCAGGGGAACAGAGGTGGCTACACCTTC.

This clone appeared once. This chain links TRBV7-8 with TRBJ2-1, with D hard to call. Trimming took off 2 bases at V and 5 bases at J, with 10 bases between the two ends. CDR1 SGHVS and CDR2 FQNEAQ come from the germline V gene. This CDR3 region has 14 residues. CDR3 protein: CASSLKRTDNEQFF. CDR3 nucleotide sequence: TGTGCCAGCAGCTTAAAAAGAACAGACAATGAGCAGTTCTTC.

The chain couples TRBV3-1 (or the pseudogene TRBV3-2) to TRBJ1-1, with 10 nucleotides matching TRBD1. The V gene end was trimmed by 4 bases and the J gene end by 1 base; junction bases not matched to a gene: 3. Germline-derived CDR1 and CDR2 are LGHDT and YNNKEL (reference sequence). This CDR3 comprises 15 residues. CDR3 residues: CASSRTGGKNTEAFF. In DNA form, the CDR3 reads TGTGCCAGCAGCCGGACAGGGGGAAAGAACACTGAAGCTTTCTTT.

The V gene is TRBV24-1, the J gene TRBJ2-1; 7 nucleotides align to TRBD2. J was trimmed by 5 bases and V by 2 bases; bases with no gene match: 5. CDR3 size: 15 residues. The germline V gene encodes CDR1 KGHDR and CDR2 SFDVKD. The CDR3 region is CATSDSTSVNNEQFF. CDR3 coding DNA: TGTGCCACCAGTGATTCTACTAGCGTAAACAATGAGCAGTTCTTC.